These 13 T cell receptor beta chains were sequenced from one sample in a study of shared clonotypes between healthy human individuals. Measured with immunoSEQ multiplex PCR; TCRdb has only the in-frame clones, and not every one. Here the sample spans 1.5 million to 2.5 million clones, around 96% being singletons. Naive CD8 populations comprised CD45RO-negative cells positively selected for CCR7, excluding terminally differentiated effector memory CD45RA+ cells. Input material: naive CD8+ T cells sorted from blood. Receptors were obtained from a man between 18 and 35 years old in good health.

This clone appeared once. The gene calls are TRBV7-9 and TRBJ1-2; 10 bases fit TRBD1. Germline lookup yields CDR1 SEHNR and CDR2 FQNEAQ (reference sequence). V shed 5 bases and J 3 bases; nucleotides not matched to a gene: 12. The CDR3 is 17 amino acids. The CDR3, as DNA: TGTGCCAGCAGCGGGGGGACAGGGGAGGCGTGGGACTATGGCTACACCTTC. Residues: CASSGGTGEAWDYGYTF. The whole variable domain, filled in from reference TRBV7-9 and TRBJ1-2, reads DTGVSQNPRHKITKRGQNVTFRCDPISEHNRLYWYRQTLGQGPEFLTYFQNEAQLEKSRLLSDRFSAERPKGSFSTLEIQRTEQGDSAMYLCASSGGTGEAWDYGYTFGSGTRLTVV.

This clone showed up just once. This CDR3 is also generated by other DNA sequences in the sample. The gene calls are TRBV7-6 and TRBJ1-5; D perhaps matches TRBD1 (5 bases). Trimming pared 1 base from V and 7 bases from J, leaving 11 bases between. This CDR3 has 14 amino acids. Germline CDR1 is SGHVS and CDR2 is FNYEAQ. Here the CDR3 reads CASSLGQGSQPQHF. As DNA, the CDR3 is TGTGCCAGCAGCTTAGGGCAGGGCAGCCAGCCCCAGCATTTT.

The V gene is TRBV1, the J gene TRBJ2-7; the table names TRBD1, a call not compared with the DNA. TRBV1 corresponds to a pseudogene. The CDR3 totals 16 residues. As DNA, the CDR3 is TGCACCAGCAGCCAAGTCTTCGGCAGGGTTGGCTACGAGCAGTACTTC. Its translation is CTSSQVFGRVGYEQYF.

This chain joins TRBV27 and TRBJ2-5; D is undetermined. The germline V gene encodes CDR1 MNHEY and CDR2 SMNVEV (reference sequence). Trimming removed 4 bases from V and 5 bases from J, with 11 bases in between. This CDR3 contains 13 residues. The DNA of the CDR3 is TGTGCCAGCAGTTCCATAAATAAGGAGACCCAGTACTTC. Its translation: CASSSINKETQYF.

This chain joins TRBV7-9 and TRBJ2-2; D is ambiguous. Looked up from germline, CDR1 is SEHNR and CDR2 is FQNEAQ (reference sequence). Trimming took off 1 base at V and 0 bases at J, with 12 bases between the two ends. The CDR3 has 17 amino acids. The CDR3 reads CASSLDPVMTNTGELFF. The CDR3 DNA reads as TGTGCCAGCAGCTTAGACCCCGTAATGACGAACACCGGGGAGCTGTTTTTT.

The chain couples TRBV27 to TRBJ2-2; no clear D. The CDR3 is made up of 16 amino acids. Germline V lookup: CDR1 MNHEY, CDR2 SMNVEV (reference sequence). V was trimmed by 7 bases and J by 0 bases, leaving 15 bases between them. CDR3 protein: CASTVGGVTNTGELFF. The CDR3 DNA sequence: TGTGCCAGCACGGTGGGTGGGGTAACGAACACCGGGGAGCTGTTTTTT.

The chain joins TRBV6-5 to TRBJ1-1, with D unresolved. CDR1 MNHEY and CDR2 SVGAGI come from the germline V gene. V lost 7 bases and J lost 0, with 6 bases in between. CDR3 length: 12 amino acids. CDR3 sequence reads: CASTGMNTEAFF. In nucleotides, the CDR3 is TGTGCCAGCACCGGAATGAACACTGAAGCTTTCTTT.

As for this clone: In the same sample, other DNA sequences code for this CDR3. Here the CDR3 DNA reads TGTGCCAGCAGCTTGGGTGGGAGCTCCTACGAGCAGTACTTC. Translated: CASSLGGSSYEQYF. The V gene is TRBV5-4, the J gene TRBJ2-7; weak D call: TRBD2 (5 bases). The germline CDR1 and CDR2 sequences are SGHNT and YYREEE (reference sequence). V was shortened by 0 bases and J by 0 bases, with 7 bases between the two germline ends. The CDR3 runs to 14 residues.

The chain joins TRBV5-4 to TRBJ2-7, with TRBD2 matching 10 bases. CDR1 and CDR2 from the germline V gene are SGHNT and YYREEE (reference sequence). The CDR3 has 16 amino acids. J was trimmed by 4 bases and V by 0 bases; bases with no gene match: 7. CDR3: CASSLGLAGDVYEQYF. The CDR3 DNA sequence: TGTGCCAGCAGCTTGGGGCTAGCGGGAGATGTATACGAGCAGTACTTC.

This chain connects TRBV6-5 to TRBJ2-1; TRBD2 matches 10 bases. Trimming removed 5 bases from V and 9 bases from J; junction bases left unmatched: 10. Germline V gene data show CDR1 as MNHEY and CDR2 as SVGAGI. There are 15 residues in the CDR3. The CDR3 region is CASSLLGLAGAEQFF. The CDR3 DNA sequence: TGTGCCAGCAGTCTACTCGGGCTAGCGGGAGCTGAGCAGTTCTTC.

The chain employs TRBV2 and TRBJ1-2; D not certain. The CDR3 loop spans 14 amino acids. Germline V gene data show CDR1 as SNHLY and CDR2 as FYNNEI. V lost 0 bases and J lost 3, with 8 bases in between. The CDR3 is CASSEAGADYGYTF. The CDR3 region has the DNA TGTGCCAGCAGTGAAGCGGGAGCGGACTATGGCTACACCTTC.

CDR3 bases: TGTGCCAGCAGGGGACGGGACGCACCTCGCGAGTATTACGAGCAGTACTTC. Amino acid sequence: CASRGRDAPREYYEQYF. The chain is built from TRBV11-3 and TRBJ2-7; D might be TRBD1 or TRBD2, each matching 5 bases. Germline-derived CDR1 and CDR2 are SGHNT and YENEEA. V gave up 6 bases and J gave up 4 bases, with 25 bases separating them. The CDR3 sequence is 17 residues long.

This rearrangement joins TRBV9 to TRBJ1-2, with D unclear. Germline V gene sequence: CDR1 SGDLS, CDR2 YYNGEE. The CDR3 loop spans 13 amino acids. Deletions cut 5 bases from V and 3 bases from J, with 11 bases between. The CDR3, as DNA: TGTGCCAGCAGTTCGGACGGAGACTATGGCTACACCTTC. Amino acids: CASSSDGDYGYTF.